What follows describes a single T cell receptor beta chain. These data originate in a study of blood T cells in healthy people across ages. The use of a sample-barcoded 5' primer and a J-beta primer mix characterized a second PCR of roughly 6 to 11 cycles. Via MiXCR, TCRdb re-called the 5' RACE reads, giving one row per CDR3 protein. The sample has under 2 million distinct CDR3 sequences; around 35% are singletons. V trimming: 1 base; J trimming: 7 bases; junction bases outside the gene matches: 2. This CDR3 has 13 residues. From germline, CDR1 is DFQATT and CDR2 SNEGSKA (reference sequence). The TCR sequence derives from a woman in her 30s in good health. Sample: blood. The chain carries TRBV20-1 and TRBJ2-1; 9 positions match TRBD1. The CDR3 here is CSARADRGNEQFF. Written as DNA, the CDR3 is TGCAGTGCTAGAGCGGACAGGGGAAATGAGCAGTTCTTC.